This T cell receptor (beta chain) was observed in a study of T-cell memory formation after mild COVID-19. General observations from the study: Day 15 to 85 contractors were CD4/CD8 balanced; later expanders leaned CD4+. CD4+ contracting clones were mainly CM and EM; CD8+ ones, EMRA. The study detected some responding clones in pre-infection memory, suggesting cross-reactive memory joined.

Germline CDR1 and CDR2: SGHVS and FNYEAQ. The CDR3 runs to 14 residues. Trimming removed 2 bases at V and 10 bases at J, with 17 bases between. Researchers used 5'RACE with constant-segment primers to make TCR alpha and TCR beta cDNA libraries that carry sample barcodes and UMIs. TCRdb independently ran MiXCR on the 5' RACE reads; one entry per CDR3 protein. The sample holds under 300,000 distinct CDR3 sequences, 8% to 10% seen once. This clonotype appeared a few times. Its antigen is undetermined. The gene calls are TRBV7-6 and TRBJ1-1; D call uncertain. The sequencing input was PBMCs or a T cell subset sorted from them (not recorded which). The receptor was isolated from a man between 18 and 29 years old who had mild COVID-19 (a few samples of this study predate the infection). Cell type and time point are not known. CDR3 protein: CASSLFSMFLGAFF. The CDR3, as DNA: TGTGCCAGCAGCTTATTTTCGATGTTTCTGGGAGCTTTCTTT. Full variable domain (outside the CDR3, taken from reference TRBV7-6 and TRBJ1-1): GAGVSQSPRYKVTKRGQDVALRCDPISGHVSLYWYRQALGQGPEFLTYFNYEAQQDKSGLPNDRFSAERPEGSISTLTIQRTEQRDSAMYRCASSLFSMFLGAFFGQGTRLTVV.